This T cell receptor beta chain was recorded in a study of blood T cells in healthy people across ages. Next came a second PCR, run for about 7 to 12 cycles, which used a sample-barcoded 5' primer along with a J-beta primer mix. TCRdb used MiXCR to reprocess the 5' RACE reads, holding one entry per CDR3 protein. This sample has around 1,500,000 distinct CDR3 sequences, with 28% found just once. Per-sample yields of isolated PBMCs were at least 6 million. This clonotype was detected ten times or more. V lost 1 base, J lost 5 bases, and 11 bases lay in between. Germline CDR1 and CDR2: MGHRA and YSYEKL. There are 14 residues in the CDR3.

V is TRBV4-1 and J is TRBJ2-5; D is undetermined. Sequenced: blood. The sequence derives from a woman younger than 45 in good health. The DNA of the CDR3 is TGCGCCAGCAGCCAAGCAATCTCTCCGGAGACCCAGTACTTC. Its translation: CASSQAISPETQYF.